Listed here are 9 T cell receptor beta chains from one sample, sequenced in a study of blood T cell repertoires in COVID-19. Profiling relied on immunoSEQ multiplex PCR, and the TCRdb table lists in-frame clones only, not all of them. The sample lists fewer than 250,000 clones, about 80% occurring once. The material sequenced was peripheral blood. Receptor source: a woman aged 50 to 65 with acute or convalescent COVID-19.

V and J are TRBV14 and TRBJ1-5, with D unresolved. V was pared by 4 bases and J by 2 bases, with 12 bases between. Per the germline V gene, CDR1 is SGHDN and CDR2 is FVKESK. This CDR3 is 15 amino acids long. CDR3 region: CASSPGGFGNQPQHF. The CDR3 DNA follows: TGTGCCAGCAGCCCGGGAGGTTTTGGCAATCAGCCCCAGCATTTT.

Comment on this clone: Other DNA sequences in this sample translate to the same CDR3. V gene TRBV3-1 (or the pseudogene TRBV3-2) combines with J gene TRBJ1-4, with D possibly TRBD1 on 6 matching bases. Per germline, CDR1 LGHDT and CDR2 YNNKEL (reference sequence). The CDR3 extends over 15 amino acids. With 4 bases removed from V and 8 bases from J, the gap between germline ends came to 17 bases. The CDR3 reads CASSPRTGLGEKLFF. The CDR3, as DNA: TGTGCCAGCAGCCCGAGAACAGGGTTAGGGGAAAAACTGTTTTTT.

The CDR3 DNA sequence: TGTGCCAGCTCTAGGGGGCCCAGTGGCAATCAGCCCCAGCATTTT. Amino acid sequence: CASSRGPSGNQPQHF. The rearrangement links TRBV19 to TRBJ1-5; 7 bases line up with TRBD1. Looked up from germline, CDR1 is LNHDA and CDR2 is SQIVND (reference sequence). Trimming removed 9 bases from V and 2 bases from J; junction bases left unmatched: 10. This CDR3 region has 15 residues.

The rearrangement uses TRBV11-2 and TRBJ2-1, with 10 nucleotides matching TRBD1. V lost 5 bases, J lost 9 bases, and 4 bases stayed unmatched. The CDR3 extends over 13 amino acids. Germline V CDR1 and CDR2: SGHAT, FQNNGV. The chain's CDR3 is CASSIRDRGEQFF. The CDR3 DNA reads as TGTGCCAGCAGCATCCGGGACAGGGGTGAGCAGTTCTTC.

The J gene is TRBJ2-2, the V gene TRBV5-1; D is perhaps TRBD2 (5 bases). V lost 2 bases and J 4 bases, leaving 12 bases between the germline ends. This CDR3 comprises 15 residues. Germline V gene data show CDR1 as SGHRS and CDR2 as YFSETQ. Here the CDR3 DNA reads TGCGCCAGCAGCTTTTCAGCGGCGGGCACCGGGGAGCTGTTTTTT. Its translation is CASSFSAAGTGELFF.

This clone was seen more than once but under ten times. This chain connects TRBV5-1 to TRBJ1-2, with 7 bases lining up with TRBD1. The CDR3 loop spans 13 amino acids. From germline, CDR1 is SGHRS and CDR2 YFSETQ. J was trimmed by 4 bases and V by 3 bases; bases with no gene match: 3. This chain's CDR3 is CASSSGQTYGYTF. CDR3 coding DNA: TGCGCCAGCAGCTCGGGACAGACCTATGGCTACACCTTC.

Note on this clone: Other DNA variants within this sample encode the same CDR3. The chain has TRBV28 and TRBJ2-7, with D uncertain. The CDR3 runs 12 residues. From germline, CDR1 is MDHEN and CDR2 SYDVKM. Trimming stripped 2 bases from V and 3 bases from J, with 5 bases between. CDR3 nucleotides: TGTGCCAGCAGTTTAACGGGCTACGAGCAGTACTTC. It is translated as CASSLTGYEQYF.

The chain employs TRBV6-5 and TRBJ2-1; TRBD2 matches 9 bases. Looked up from germline, CDR1 is MNHEY and CDR2 is SVGAGI. The junction had 10 bases not matched to a gene; V was cut back by 6 bases and J by 13 bases. This CDR3 is 13 amino acids long. The CDR3 nucleotides read TGTGCCAGCAGGGGTGGGACTAGCCCGACACAGTTCTTC. Its protein is CASRGGTSPTQFF.

The chain is built from TRBV5-6 and TRBJ2-3, with D possibly matching TRBD2 (6 bases). In germline, CDR1 is SGHDT, CDR2 YYEEEE. This CDR3 has 14 amino acids. Trimming took 4 bases from V and 8 from J, leaving 17 bases between them. The CDR3 DNA is TGTGCCAGCAGCCCCCTGGGACTCCGGGGTACGCAGTATTTT. Translation: CASSPLGLRGTQYF.